Shown below are 17 T cell receptor beta chains from a single sample sequenced in a study of blood T cell repertoires in COVID-19. Sequencing used immunoSEQ multiplex PCR; TCRdb keeps in-frame clones, though not all of them. The sample carries 180,000 or so clones, about 81% recorded once. Sequencing input: peripheral blood. All receptors come from a woman of 80 years or more with COVID-19, enrolled during active disease.

The genes are TRBV10-3 and TRBJ2-6; the D gene is possibly TRBD1 (6 bases). The CDR3 contains 15 residues. The germline V gene has CDR1 ENHRY and CDR2 SYGVKD. Between the trimmed V and J ends, which lost 3 bases and 2 bases, there was a span of 8 bases. The CDR3 loop reads CAISDTGTGANVLTF. CDR3 nucleotide sequence: TGTGCCATCAGTGATACAGGGACTGGGGCCAACGTCCTGACTTTC.

This sequence joins TRBV19 and TRBJ1-3, with D possibly TRBD1 on 6 matching bases. Trimming cost V 6 bases and J 8 bases, with 20 bases left between them. From germline, CDR1 is LNHDA and CDR2 SQIVND (reference sequence). This CDR3 is built from 15 residues. The CDR3 is CASSGGQGTRDTIYF. The CDR3 DNA is TGTGCCAGTAGCGGGGGGCAGGGGACGCGGGACACCATATATTTT.

In the case of this clone: A junction end diverges from the germline sequence, so it may reflect a read error. The chain joins TRBV7-8 to TRBJ2-5; D remains ambiguous. In germline, CDR1 is SGHVS, CDR2 FQNEAQ. There are 15 residues in the CDR3. In nucleotides, the CDR3 is TGTGCCAGTAGCTCCCTCGCTGGAGCTTTTGAGACCCAGTACTTC. This codes for CASSSLAGAFETQYF.

This chain connects TRBV11-3 to TRBJ2-2; TRBD2 agrees at 12 bases. Germline V lookup: CDR1 SGHNT, CDR2 YENEEA. V shed 5 bases, J shed 5 bases, and the junction held 3 bases outside the gene matches. This CDR3 is built from 15 residues. The CDR3 region is CASSRGLAGTGELFF. CDR3 coding DNA: TGTGCCAGCAGCCGCGGACTAGCGGGAACCGGGGAGCTGTTTTTT.

This clone has only a few counts. This chain uses TRBV11-2 with TRBJ2-7, with 8 bases that match TRBD2. The CDR3 sequence is 15 residues long. The germline V gene encodes CDR1 SGHAT and CDR2 FQNNGV. The V gene end was trimmed by 3 bases and the J gene end by 3 bases; junction bases not matched to a gene: 7. This chain's CDR3 is CASSLLAGTFYEQYF. CDR3 nucleotides: TGTGCCAGCAGCTTGTTAGCGGGAACCTTCTACGAGCAGTACTTC. The complete variable domain, with remaining parts taken from reference TRBV11-2 and TRBJ2-7, reads EAGVAQSPRYKIIEKRQSVAFWCNPISGHATLYWYQQILGQGPKLLIQFQNNGVVDDSQLPKDRFSAERLKGVDSTLKIQPAKLEDSAVYLCASSLLAGTFYEQYFGPGTRLTVT.

This chain connects TRBV5-6 to TRBJ1-6, with 10 nucleotides matching TRBD1. The CDR3 is 17 amino acids. After removal of 0 bases from V and 11 bases from J, the junction contained 11 bases not matched to a gene. Germline CDR1 is SGHDT and CDR2 is YYEEEE. This CDR3 is CASSLAGTGALEAPLHF. CDR3 DNA sequence: TGTGCCAGCAGCTTGGCGGGGACAGGGGCCCTAGAGGCACCCCTCCACTTT.

This chain connects TRBV9 to TRBJ2-2; 12 nucleotides align to TRBD2. Losses at the gene ends were 4 bases for V and 8 bases for J; bases not matched to a gene: 9. Germline assignment: CDR1 SGDLS and CDR2 YYNGEE. The CDR3 runs 16 residues. The CDR3 here is CASSPWTSGVTGELFF. The CDR3 nucleotides read TGTGCCAGCAGCCCTTGGACTAGCGGGGTAACGGGGGAGCTGTTTTTT.

The V gene is TRBV6-2 or TRBV6-3, the J gene TRBJ1-5; TRBD1 agrees at 7 bases. With V trimmed by 4 bases and J by 7 bases, 10 bases remained unmatched. CDR3 length equals 15 residues. CDR1 MNHEY and CDR2 SVGEGT come from the germline V gene. In DNA form, the CDR3 reads TGTGCCAGCAGTTTGTCCGCAGGGGGAGAACAGCCCCAGCATTTT. It codes for CASSLSAGGEQPQHF.

This clone came up once. The chain couples TRBV3-1 (or the pseudogene TRBV3-2) to TRBJ2-7; TRBD2 matches at 8 bases. The CDR3 contains 16 residues. Germline CDR1 LGHDT, CDR2 YNNKEL (reference sequence). After removal of 4 bases from V and 3 bases from J, the junction contained 11 bases not matched to a gene. In DNA form, the CDR3 reads TGTGCCAGCAGCCCTTCGCGTGCGGGAGGTCTCTACGAGCAGTACTTC. Protein: CASSPSRAGGLYEQYF.

Here the CDR3 reads CASSGEVGANVLTF. The CDR3 nucleotides read TGTGCCAGCAGCGGGGAGGTTGGGGCCAACGTCCTGACTTTC. This sequence joins TRBV7-9 and TRBJ2-6; maybe TRBD2 (6 bases). The CDR3 runs 14 residues. Germline assignment: CDR1 SEHNR and CDR2 FQNEAQ (reference sequence). Trimming removed 5 bases at V and 3 bases at J, with 8 bases between.

This sequence joins TRBV5-6 and TRBJ1-3, with TRBD1 matching over 10 bases. CDR1 and CDR2 from the germline V gene are SGHDT and YYEEEE. There are 17 residues in the CDR3. The V segment lost 2 bases and the J segment 2 bases; nucleotides outside the gene matches: 7. DNA of the CDR3: TGTGCCAGCAGCTTCCGGGACAGGGGAATGGCTGGAAACACCATATATTTT. Protein product: CASSFRDRGMAGNTIYF.

This clone has just a few counts. The rearrangement uses TRBV28 and TRBJ1-4; possible D gene TRBD1, 5 bases. The CDR3 has 14 amino acids. V dropped 5 bases and J dropped 0 bases, with 7 bases sitting between them. Looked up from germline, CDR1 is MDHEN and CDR2 is SYDVKM. The CDR3 DNA reads TGTGCCAGCAGTACAGGTGCAACTAATGAAAAACTGTTTTTT. It specifies CASSTGATNEKLFF.

This clone showed up just once. CDR3 bases: TGCGCCAGCAGCCAGGGCAGTCCATTCGTCAGCACAGATACGCAGTATTTT. Residues: CASSQGSPFVSTDTQYF. J is TRBJ2-3 and V is TRBV4-1, with no clear D. This CDR3 is 17 amino acids long. Germline V gene sequence: CDR1 MGHRA, CDR2 YSYEKL. V lost 3 bases and J 0 bases, leaving 16 bases between the germline ends.

The V and J genes are TRBV27 and TRBJ2-7; TRBD2 might be the D (6 bases). Trimming left V 3 bases short and J 8 bases short, with 8 bases between. The germline CDR1 and CDR2 sequences are MNHEY and SMNVEV (reference sequence). The CDR3 has 11 amino acids. CDR3 loop: CASSFGGQQYF. CDR3 nucleotides: TGTGCCAGCAGTTTCGGGGGACAGCAGTACTTC.

The chain links TRBV5-6 to TRBJ2-3; D ambiguous. Germline CDR1 SGHDT, CDR2 YYEEEE. The CDR3 covers 14 residues. Trimming took 4 bases from V and 0 from J, leaving 9 bases between them. CDR3 protein: CASSSLSSTDTQYF. CDR3 nucleotides: TGTGCCAGCAGCAGTCTTAGTAGCACAGATACGCAGTATTTT.

This clone occurred a few times. V gene TRBV21-1 combines with J gene TRBJ2-7; the DNA was not compared with TRBD1, the D call given in the table. TRBV21-1 is a documented pseudogene. The CDR3 extends over 16 amino acids. The chain's CDR3 is CASSKAPSGQGGEQYF. In nucleotides, the CDR3 is TGTGCCAGCAGCAAAGCGCCTTCGGGACAGGGGGGCGAGCAGTACTTC.

The V gene is TRBV4-1, the J gene TRBJ1-1; possibly TRBD1 for D (6 bases). The CDR3 covers 15 residues. Germline V lookup: CDR1 MGHRA, CDR2 YSYEKL. V was shortened by 3 bases and J by 1 base, with 12 bases between the two germline ends. CDR3 DNA: TGCGCCAGCAGCCAGCGGACAGTACAGAACACTGAAGCTTTCTTT. Encoded protein: CASSQRTVQNTEAFF.